This TCR beta chain was observed in a study of control samples from healthy donors and cancer patients. Germline loops: CDR1 SNHLY, CDR2 FYNNEI. V dropped 8 bases and J dropped 8 bases, with 27 bases sitting between them. The CDR3 loop spans 16 amino acids. Assay used: immunoSEQ multiplex PCR; TCRdb lists only in-frame clones, some missing. The data hold roughly 88,000 clones, with about nine tenths observed a single time. Source material: blood. This TCR was sampled from a woman aged 30 to 39 in good health. The chain combines TRBV2 with TRBJ1-1; a possible D gene is TRBD1 (6 bases). CDR3 amino acids: CASWQLVETNREEAFF. CDR3 in DNA: TGTGCCAGCTGGCAGCTTGTAGAAACAAACAGGGAGGAAGCTTTCTTT.